What follows is one T cell receptor beta chain and its context. With 4 bases clipped from V and 6 bases from J, the junction kept 9 bases outside the gene matches. Germline V CDR1 and CDR2: SGHTA, FQGNSA. This CDR3 contains 16 residues. The data derive from a study of cytomegalovirus exposure and HLA in healthy donors. Use of 60 Vbeta and 13 Jbeta primers characterized the PCR. The assay was immunoSEQ multiplex PCR, and TCRdb's table has in-frame clones only and misses some. This table has 65,000 to 90,000 clones, 72% appearing once. The chain employs TRBV7-2 and TRBJ1-6; 7 bases map to TRBD1. Sequenced input: PBMCs. This TCR derives from a woman in her forties in good health and CMV-seropositive. CDR3 DNA: TGTGCCAGCAGCTCGACCTCCGGGACAGTTAATTCACCCCTCCACTTT. Its protein product is CASSSTSGTVNSPLHF.